These T cell receptor beta chains were read from a single sample in a study of T cells after posttransplantation cyclophosphamide. Method: immunoSEQ multiplex PCR; TCRdb's copy keeps in-frame clones and lacks some. The table includes 14,000 or so clones, 76% detected once. The sequencing input was memory CD4+ T cells sorted from PBMCs. Receptor source: a man aged 45-65 years. CDR3s include the opening cysteine and the closing phenylalanine or tryptophan. D genes are given only for firm matches. Clone size is given for some rows only: seen once, a few or many times, or a class if the clone is expanded.

cdr3_length d_call j_call clone_size v_call cdr3_aa cdr3_nt
16 . TRBJ2-2 few TRBV5-1 CASHIGGSANTGELFF TGCGCCAGCCATATAGGAGGGTCCGCGAACACCGGGGAGCTGTTTTTT
18 . TRBJ1-1 few TRBV7-9 CASSLAKWFSRMDTEAFF TGTGCCAGCAGCTTAGCGAAGTGGTTTTCTAGGATGGACACTGAAGCTTTCTTT
16 . TRBJ1-4 . TRBV28 CASSSPGTTDNEKLFF TGTGCCAGCAGTTCCCCCGGGACAACAGATAATGAAAAACTGTTTTTT
19 TRBD2 TRBJ2-3 . TRBV12-5 CASGLSIYALAGGRNPQYF TGTGCTAGTGGTTTGTCCATCTACGCGTTAGCGGGGGGGCGGAATCCGCAGTATTTT
14 . TRBJ2-3 . TRBV5-5 CASSLGLGPDTQYF TGTGCCAGCAGCTTGGGCCTGGGGCCTGATACGCAGTATTTT
16 TRBD2 TRBJ2-2 . TRBV13 CASSFWRGDVTGELFF TGTGCCAGCAGCTTTTGGCGGGGGGACGTCACCGGGGAGCTGTTTTTT
13 TRBD1 TRBJ2-7 . TRBV5-1 CASRAGTGNEQYF TGCGCCAGCAGGGCCGGGACAGGCAACGAGCAGTACTTC
15 . TRBJ2-4 . TRBV5-1 CASSFGGGSKNIQYF TGCGCCAGCAGCTTCGGGGGAGGCAGCAAAAACATTCAGTACTTC
12 . TRBJ1-2 . TRBV2 CASDGWGGGYTF TGTGCCAGCGACGGGTGGGGGGGCGGCTACACCTTC
14 . TRBJ2-1 . TRBV9 CASSVGSSYNEQFF TGTGCCAGCAGCGTCGGGAGCTCCTACAATGAGCAGTTCTTC
13 . TRBJ2-3 . TRBV7-6 CASSLVLGDTQYF TGTGCCAGCAGCTTAGTCCTCGGGGATACGCAGTATTTT
14 TRBD1 TRBJ2-5 . TRBV11-3 CASSRDRGGETQYF TGTGCCAGCAGCCGGGACAGGGGAGGAGAGACCCAGTACTTC
17 TRBD2 TRBJ2-3 . TRBV7-2 CASSLTGLAGFTDTQYF TGTGCCAGCAGCTTAACGGGGTTAGCGGGGTTCACAGATACGCAGTATTTT
15 TRBD1 TRBJ2-7 few TRBV28 CASSTQDRGLLEQYF TGTGCCAGCAGCACGCAGGACAGGGGCCTTCTTGAGCAGTACTTC
12 . TRBJ1-4 . TRBV4-1 CASSGLFEKLFF TGCGCCTCCTCCGGACTTTTTGAAAAACTGTTTTTT
15 TRBD2 TRBJ2-2 few TRBV7-2 CASSLGLFNTGELFF TGTGCCAGCAGCTTGGGACTATTCAACACCGGGGAGCTGTTTTTT
12 . TRBJ1-2 . TRBV28 CAGSQGLYGYTF TGTGCCGGATCCCAGGGGTTATATGGCTACACCTTC
13 . TRBJ2-5 . TRBV7-8 CASSRGRGETQYF TGTGCCAGCAGCCGTGGCAGGGGAGAGACCCAGTACTTC
14 . TRBJ2-3 . TRBV5-6 CASSLGTRTDTQYF TGTGCCAGCAGCTTGGGGACTCGCACAGATACGCAGTATTTT
18 . TRBJ1-2 . TRBV7-2 CASSSRRGDVGFNYGYTF TGTGCCAGCAGTTCAAGGAGGGGAGACGTAGGGTTTAACTATGGCTACACCTTC
11 . TRBJ1-4 . TRBV18 CASSTREKLFF TGTGCCAGCTCAACTAGGGAAAAACTGTTTTTT
17 . TRBJ2-5 . TRBV11-3 CASSLFRRRGHQETQYF TGTGCCAGCAGCTTATTTCGTAGGAGGGGGCATCAAGAGACCCAGTACTTC
13 . TRBJ2-7 . TRBV6-1 CASSEEAVYEQYF TGTGCCAGCAGTGAAGAAGCGGTTTACGAGCAGTACTTC
14 . TRBJ2-3 few TRBV11-3 CASSSTLDTDTQYF TGTGCCAGCAGCTCGACACTTGACACAGATACGCAGTATTTT
14 . TRBJ2-3 . TRBV5-6 CASRVGVSPDTQYF TGTGCCAGCCGCGTCGGGGTGAGCCCAGATACGCAGTATTTT
14 . TRBJ2-7 few TRBV11-1 CASSLSEGGYEQYF TGTGCCAGCAGCTTAAGCGAAGGGGGCTACGAGCAGTACTTC
14 TRBD1 TRBJ2-7 . TRBV5-6 CASHSRDRAYEQYF TGTGCCAGTCATAGCCGGGACAGAGCCTACGAGCAGTACTTC
15 . TRBJ2-1 . TRBV7-2 CASSLSGQLYNEQFF TGTGCCAGCAGCTTATCGGGACAACTATACAATGAGCAGTTCTTC
14 . TRBJ1-2 . TRBV18 CASSPPLAGFGYTF TGTGCCAGCTCACCACCTTTAGCAGGGTTTGGCTACACCTTC
17 TRBD1 TRBJ2-1 . TRBV14 CASSMRRGTASYNEQFF TGTGCCAGCAGTATGAGAAGGGGGACAGCATCCTACAATGAGCAGTTCTTC
16 . TRBJ2-7 . TRBV5-1 CASSLYLGQSETEQYF TGCGCCAGCAGCTTGTACCTAGGACAGTCTGAGACCGAGCAGTACTTC
16 . TRBJ2-7 few TRBV7-9 CASREGYSGRKYEQYF TGTGCCAGCAGGGAAGGGTACAGCGGGCGAAAATACGAGCAGTACTTC
13 TRBD1 TRBJ1-2 once TRBV7-2 CASSLHGQGGYTF TGTGCCAGCAGCCTCCACGGACAGGGCGGCTACACCTTC